What follows describes a single T cell receptor (beta chain). This clonotype came up a few times. Its antigen remains unidentified. There are no base qualities to consult, and no much larger clone falls within one base. Trimming costs V 4 bases and J 0 bases, and their ends lie 13 bases apart. Looking up the germline V gene (reference sequence) yields CDR1 SEHNR and CDR2 FQNEAQ. CDR3 length: 16 amino acids, cysteine to phenylalanine. Of the read, only the CDR3 DNA is kept; its 48 bases are in frame from base 1. Preparation of the library involved RACE. The reads were generated on a NextSeq 500. Library preparation attached unique molecular identifiers to individual cDNA molecules for quantitative, reproducible TCR counting. Each blood RNA sample was used to sequence both TCR alpha and TCR beta chains. In the original analysis: Samples had a median of about 90,000 TCRs, with a range from about 20,000 to 690,600. V, J and CDR3 annotation of the TCR reads was performed with the Decombinator software suite. To make PS versus PT1 abundance plots, every sample was subsampled to the same number of TCRs (28,000). Expanded TCRs were defined as absent before sensitization and observed at least eight times at the 2-week time point. TCRdb took the public reads, trimmed them with fastp at Q25, ran MiXCR for clone calling and kept in-frame beta chains. For every CDR3 protein sequence, its rows merge into one entry that carries the most common genes and DNA. TCRdb, rather than the study authors, made the V and J calls. The sample includes some 80,000 distinct CDR3 sequences, with more than 9% observed a single time. Roughly 1.4% of the sample lies in the top ten.

The entry originates in a study of human T cells and chemical hapten exposure (dated by TCRdb to the early 2020s). With respect to the entire study: For sensitization, 2% DPC in acetone was applied to a 2 cm by 2 cm area of upper inner arm skin. Weekly therapeutic DPC doses were additionally applied to the scalp of patients throughout the roughly 22-week study period. Patch testing was performed on the upper back with Finn chambers containing 0.01% DPC, and the patch tests were scored after 6 days according to International Contact Dermatitis Research Group standards. The patient cohort, mostly female, included alopecia areata with under or over 50% scalp involvement, alopecia totalis and alopecia universalis. Libraries were pooled for sequencing, and variation in per-sample TCR yields was attributed mainly to small differences in library volumes within the pool. In alopecia patients, the study followed how the peripheral blood TCR repertoire changed in vivo over primary and secondary sensitization to diphenylcyclopropenone (DPC), a hapten. Patient blood was sampled pre-sensitization (week 0) and at 2, 6 and about 24 weeks after DPC sensitization. For TCR sequencing, blood came from 25 to 35 alopecia patients at anywhere from one to four time points (pre-sensitization, 2, 6 and 24 weeks). What the research found in general, with its limitations: All patients had alopecia, a presumed autoimmune disease, so their immune response might differ from that of healthy individuals. Repeated subsampling changed both the strength of the expansion versus patch-test correlation and the threshold at which that correlation became significant. DPC sensitization did not change how many TCRs were above 1 in 1000 frequency, and no evidence was found of alterations in global repertoire structure. Compared with pre-sensitization or healthy control sets, expanded TCRs formed significantly more large CDR3 similarity clusters, which is consistent with antigen-driven responses. A positive correlation was found between the number of PT1 expanded TCRs and patch test score, with significance reached at thresholds 8, 16 and 32 but not 4.

The sample's time point label, in plain terms: patch test 2, 6 weeks after DPC sensitization. What the treatment or condition label conveys for this sample: therapeutic diphenylcyclopropenone sensitization with weekly scalp DPC. Blood at each patch-test visit was drawn before the patch test was applied. Patients were eligible if aged 18 to 70, diagnosed with alopecia and judged suitable for DPC therapy, and pregnant patients were excluded. Total RNA was extracted from unfractionated whole blood collected in Tempus Blood RNA tubes. This receptor was identified in a man between 18 and 35 years old with alopecia areata. Some clones in this sample may be carry-over from other donors' samples. The V and J genes are TRBV7-9 and TRBJ1-3, with a weak D call of TRBD1 (5 bases match). The sequencing here drew on whole blood, taken in connection with sensitization to the hapten diphenylcyclopropenone (DPC). This receptor carries the CDR3 CASSSYRQFSGNTIYF. The sequenced DNA: TGTGCCAGCAGCTCCTATCGACAGTTCTCTGGAAACACCATATATTTT.